This T cell receptor beta chain was recorded in a study of T-cell memory formation after mild COVID-19. Study findings and constraints: Some clones that responded were present in memory (sampled pre-infection), which suggests cross-reactive memory joined. CD4/CD8 balance characterized clones contracting day 15 to 85, and CD4+ skew characterized later expanders.

The germline V gene has CDR1 SGHTA and CDR2 FQGNSA. The trim removed 5 bases at V and 2 bases at J, leaving 5 bases unmatched. This CDR3 region has 15 residues. Constant-segment-primed 5'RACE gave TCR alpha and TCR beta cDNA libraries with sample barcodes and UMIs. MiXCR, applied by TCRdb to the 5' RACE reads, yields one record per CDR3 protein. The sample consists of about 410,000 distinct CDR3 sequences, about a quarter of them appearing once. The table lists this clonotype with a few counts. What it binds is not known. The sequence was obtained from an adult woman who had mild COVID-19 (a few samples of this study predate the infection). Cell type and time point are not known. Sequences were obtained from PBMCs or a T cell subset sorted from them (not recorded which). The chain couples TRBV7-2 to TRBJ2-3; 9 bases agree with TRBD1. The CDR3 region is CASSPDRGVTDTQYF. CDR3 nucleotide sequence: TGTGCCAGCAGCCCGGACAGGGGAGTCACAGATACGCAGTATTTT.